This TCR beta chain comes out of a study of blood T cells in healthy people across ages. Concerning this clonotype: What it recognizes is unknown. This may be a read error: a much more frequent sequence differs by one nucleotide.

Whenever a sample was processed, at least 6 million PBMCs were isolated. Per the germline V gene, CDR1 is DFQATT and CDR2 is SNEGSKA (reference sequence). CDR3 length equals 15 residues. With V trimmed by 6 bases and J by 9 bases, 14 bases remained unmatched. A J-beta primer mix and a sample-barcoded 5' primer were used in a second PCR of about 7 to 12 cycles. TCRdb independently ran MiXCR on the 5' RACE reads; one entry per CDR3 protein. This table holds about 620,000 distinct CDR3 sequences, around 50% found once. Study-level points and caveats: A strong correlation was found between TCR beta diversity and the percentage of naive T cells.

The chain is built from TRBV20-1 and TRBJ2-1, with TRBD1 matching 10 bases. The sample taken for sequencing was blood. The sequence derives from a woman at least 80 years old in good health. Written as DNA, the CDR3 is TGCAGTGCGCTCCCGGGACAGGGGCGAAGGGGTGAGCAGTTCTTC. Its protein product is CSALPGQGRRGEQFF.